Each of the 22 T cell receptor beta chains below was sequenced from the same sample in a study of T cells in women clearing cervical HPV infection. The method was immunoSEQ multiplex PCR; TCRdb's version includes in-frame clones alone and lacks a portion of them. There are 15,000 to 20,000 clones in the sample, with approximately 15% held by the top ten. Specimen: blood buffy coat. The receptors were sampled from a woman between 18 and 70 years old with a cervical HPV16 infection that either progressed to CIN3+ or cleared (not recorded which).

The CDR3 protein is CASSYSGTKGETQYF. The part of the CDR3 DNA that was read is TGCGCCAGCAGCTATTCCGGGACAAAGGGAGAGACG. This chain links TRBV5-1 with TRBJ2-3, with D maybe TRBD1 (6 bases). The read gets to within 3 residues of the CDR3 end, and the germline J gene fills in the rest. Per the germline V gene, CDR1 is SGHRS and CDR2 is YFSETQ. This CDR3 contains 15 residues.

Comments on this clone: Sequencing ends 3 residues short of the CDR3 end; the germline J gene provides the rest. The V gene is TRBV2, the J gene TRBJ1-2; 9 nucleotides agree with TRBD1. The CDR3 has 14 amino acids. Germline-derived CDR1 and CDR2 are SNHLY and FYNNEI. The DNA read from the CDR3 is TGTGCCAGCAGTGAAACAGGGGGCTACAATGAC. Encoded protein: CASSETGGYND. The entire CDR3 protein reads CASSETGGYNDYTF.

To note about this clone: The read comes to an end 3 residues before the CDR3 does, leaving the germline J gene to fill in the end. V and J are TRBV5-4 and TRBJ2-1, with D possibly matching TRBD2 (5 bases). The germline gives CDR1 SGHNT, CDR2 YYREEE (reference sequence). The CDR3 contains 13 residues. V lost 0 bases and J lost 7, with 8 bases in between. The CDR3 protein is CASSLGTENEQFF. CDR3 DNA (partial): TGTGCCAGCAGCTTGGGGACTGAGAATGAG.

Notes on this clone: Read coverage stops 3 residues before the CDR3 terminus; the germline J gene supplies the remainder. V usage is TRBV7-2 and J usage is TRBJ1-2; 7 bases are a match to TRBD1. J lost 2 bases, V lost 3 bases, and 6 bases had no gene match. CDR3 length: 15 residues. Germline V gene lookup returns CDR1 SGHTA and CDR2 FQGNSA. The sequenced CDR3 bases are TGTGCCAGCAGCTTGCCAGGGACAGAAAACTATGGC. Its protein is CASSLPGTENYG. The complete CDR3 protein is CASSLPGTENYGYTF.

Concerning this clone: Coverage ceases 3 residues before the CDR3 finishes, and the germline J gene fills in the end. The gene calls are TRBV19 and TRBJ1-1, with 9 bases lining up with TRBD1. V lost 5 bases, J lost 5 bases, and 12 bases stayed unmatched. Germline lookup yields CDR1 LNHDA and CDR2 SQIVND (reference sequence). The CDR3 runs 16 residues. The DNA read from the CDR3 is TGTGCCAGTAGTCGCGGACAGGGGATGATGCGGACTGAA. Translation gives CASSRGQGMMRTE. The CDR3 reads in full as CASSRGQGMMRTEAFF.

About this clone itself: Sequencing ends 3 residues short of the CDR3 end; the germline J gene provides the rest. This chain uses TRBV23-1 with TRBJ1-5, with D perhaps matching TRBD1 (6 bases). Being an ORF, TRBV23-1 has a function that is uncertain. Trimming left V 6 bases short and J 1 base short, with 13 bases between. This CDR3 has 15 residues. CDR3 region: CASSPSGGSNQPQHF. Incomplete CDR3 DNA: TGCGCCAGCAGCCCCAGTGGGGGCAGCAATCAGCCC.

In regard to this clone: The CDR3 end is not reached by the read, which stops 3 residues before it; the germline J gene fills it in. The gene calls are TRBV4-2 and TRBJ2-4; D may be TRBD2 (6 bases). The CDR3 runs 16 residues. CDR1 is LGHNA, CDR2 YNFKEQ, per germline. CDR3: CASSQAIGSLDYGQYF. CDR3 bases read: TGTGCCAGCAGCCAAGCGATCGGGTCATTGGACTATGGT.

Notes on this clone: The CDR3 extends 3 residues past the end of the read, so its final part is completed from the germline J gene. The J gene is TRBJ2-3, the V gene TRBV2; the match to TRBD2 covers 10 bases. The CDR3 has 15 residues. The V gene end was trimmed by 6 bases and the J gene end by 3 bases; junction bases not matched to a gene: 6. Germline V gives CDR1 SNHLY, CDR2 FYNNEI. Incomplete CDR3 DNA: TGTGCCAGCAGGATACTAGCGGGGATGACAGATACG. Residues: CASRILAGMTDT. The entire CDR3 protein reads CASRILAGMTDTQYF. Together with reference TRBV2 and TRBJ2-3, the CDR3 gives the full variable domain: EPEVTQTPSHQVTQMGQEVILRCVPISNHLYFYWYRQILGQKVEFLVSFYNNEISEKSEIFDDQFSVERPDGSNFTLKIRSTKLEDSAMYFCASRILAGMTDTQYFGPGTRLTVL.

In the case of this clone: The CDR3 end is not reached by the read, which stops 3 residues before it; the germline J gene fills it in. V and J are TRBV7-6 and TRBJ2-3, with D perhaps matching TRBD1 (6 bases). Germline V gene sequence: CDR1 SGHVS, CDR2 FNYEAQ. The CDR3 has 15 amino acids. CDR3 DNA (partial): TGTGCCAGCAGTCAATACACAGGGAACCAAGCCACG. Translating gives CASSQYTGNQAT. The whole CDR3 reads CASSQYTGNQATQYF.

In the case of this clone: The read finishes 3 residues shy of the CDR3 end, and the germline J gene is used to complete it. This sequence joins TRBV6-2 or TRBV6-3 and TRBJ1-5, with D possibly matching TRBD1 (6 bases). CDR1 and CDR2 from the germline V gene are MNHEY and SVGEGT. Trimming stripped 7 bases from V and 6 bases from J, with 16 bases between. The CDR3 covers 14 residues. The CDR3 DNA, read in part, is TGTGCCAGCACCTCAGGGGCAGGGACTCAGCCC. Translating gives CASTSGAGTQP. The whole CDR3 protein reads CASTSGAGTQPQHF.

On this clone itself: The read terminates 3 residues before the CDR3 end, so the remaining end is supplied by the germline J gene. The chain links TRBV30 to TRBJ2-4, with 12 bases that match TRBD1. The CDR3 has 16 residues. Germline lookup yields CDR1 GTSNPN and CDR2 SVGIG (reference sequence). The covered CDR3 bases are TGTGCCTGGACCTCCGGGACAGGGGGCTCAGTCCAGGGT. It yields the protein CAWTSGTGGSVQG. The full CDR3 reads CAWTSGTGGSVQGQYF.

Worth noting for this clone: Coverage ceases 3 residues before the CDR3 finishes, and the germline J gene fills in the end. The chain couples TRBV19 to TRBJ2-7; TRBD1 aligns across 7 bases. The CDR3 has 13 amino acids. V lost 3 bases, J lost 6 bases, and 5 bases stayed unmatched. The V gene's germline CDR1 is LNHDA and CDR2 SQIVND (reference sequence). Incomplete CDR3 DNA: TGTGCCAGTAGTATTTCGGGACAGCTCGAG. It encodes CASSISGQLE. The CDR3 as a whole reads CASSISGQLEQYF. The complete variable domain, with remaining parts taken from reference TRBV19 and TRBJ2-7, reads DGGITQSPKYLFRKEGQNVTLSCEQNLNHDAMYWYRQDPGQGLRLIYYSQIVNDFQKGDIAEGYSVSREKKESFPLTVTSAQKNPTAFYLCASSISGQLEQYFGPGTRLTVT.

Notes on this clone: The CDR3 is cut off 3 residues early in the read; its end comes from the germline J gene. The chain uses TRBV20-1 and TRBJ1-1; 12 bases align to TRBD1. The CDR3 covers 13 residues. Germline V gene sequence: CDR1 DFQATT, CDR2 SNEGSKA (reference sequence). V shed 5 bases, J shed 4 bases, and the junction held 2 bases outside the gene matches. CDR3 sequence: CSAGGQGATEAFF. CDR3 DNA (partial): TGCAGTGCTGGGGGACAGGGGGCCACTGAA.

Concerning this clone itself: The read ends 3 residues before the CDR3 terminus; that terminus is restored from the germline J gene. The chain joins TRBV19 to TRBJ2-7, with D possibly called TRBD1 or TRBD2 (6 bases each). From germline, CDR1 is LNHDA and CDR2 SQIVND (reference sequence). The length of the CDR3 is 14 residues. The ends were cut back, 6 bases at V and 6 bases at J, with 18 bases in the middle. The CDR3 bases that were read are TGTGCCAGTAGCAACCAACAGGGAGGTCCCGAG. Amino acids: CASSNQQGGPE. The whole CDR3 reads CASSNQQGGPEQYF.

For this clone: The CDR3 goes on 3 residues after the read ends, and that part is filled in from the germline J gene. The rearrangement uses TRBV13 and TRBJ2-3; tentatively, D is TRBD2 (6 bases). CDR3 length: 14 amino acids. From germline, CDR1 is PRHDT and CDR2 FYEKMQ (reference sequence). This CDR3 is CASSFRDSARAQYF. The CDR3 DNA, read in part, is TGTGCCAGCAGCTTTCGGGACTCCGCGAGGGCG. The full variable domain, with the rest looked up from reference TRBV13 and TRBJ2-3, is AAGVIQSPRHLIKEKRETATLKCYPIPRHDTVYWYQQGPGQDPQFLISFYEKMQSDKGSIPDRFSAQQFSDYHSELNMSSLELGDSALYFCASSFRDSARAQYFGPGTRLTVL.

With regard to this clone: With the read ending 3 residues before the CDR3 end, the germline J gene is used to fill in that end. The V gene is TRBV7-2, the J gene TRBJ2-1, with TRBD1 identical over 11 bases. With 5 bases clipped from V and 4 bases from J, the junction kept 4 bases outside the gene matches. The germline CDR1 and CDR2 sequences are SGHTA and FQGNSA. The CDR3 has 15 amino acids. The CDR3 DNA, read in part, is TGTGCCAGCAGCCCCCGGGACAGGGGGTACAATGAG. This encodes CASSPRDRGYNE. From start to end, the CDR3 is CASSPRDRGYNEQFF. Variable domain in full (rest from reference TRBV7-2 and TRBJ2-1): GAGVSQSPSNKVTEKGKDVELRCDPISGHTALYWYRQSLGQGLEFLIYFQGNSAPDKSGLPSDRFSAERTGGSVSTLTIQRTQQEDSAVYLCASSPRDRGYNEQFFGPGTRLTVL.

As for this clone: Read coverage stops 3 residues before the CDR3 terminus; the germline J gene supplies the remainder. This chain links TRBV20-1 with TRBJ2-7, with D perhaps matching TRBD1 (5 bases). There are 13 residues in the CDR3. V shed 3 bases and J shed 6 bases, with 15 bases lying between them. CDR1 and CDR2 (germline): DFQATT, SNEGSKA (reference sequence). The CDR3 spells CSASMTVSGEQYF. CDR3 bases read: TGCAGTGCTAGCATGACAGTCTCGGGCGAG.

On this clone itself: The read gets to within 3 residues of the CDR3 end, and the germline J gene fills in the rest. The chain has TRBV7-6 and TRBJ1-2; D gene uncertain. Germline CDR1 and CDR2: SGHVS and FNYEAQ. The CDR3 loop spans 17 amino acids. The CDR3 loop is CASSIGLAGNSYNDYTF. CDR3 DNA, as far as it was read: TGTGCCAGCAGCATCGGACTAGCGGGGAATTCCTACAATGAC.

On this clone: The read gets to within 3 residues of the CDR3 end, and the germline J gene fills in the rest. V is TRBV6-1 and J is TRBJ2-4, with D unclear. CDR3 length equals 13 residues. The germline gives CDR1 MNHNS, CDR2 SASEGT. CDR3 region: CASSEALNYGQYF. The CDR3 bases that were read are TGTGCCAGCAGTGAAGCGCTCAACTATGGT.

Concerning this clone itself: The CDR3 goes on 3 residues after the read ends, and that part is filled in from the germline J gene. The rearrangement links TRBV30 to TRBJ1-1; 7 nucleotides agree with TRBD1. CDR3 length: 14 amino acids. The germline CDR1 and CDR2 sequences are GTSNPN and SVGIG (reference sequence). The J segment lost 5 bases and the V segment lost 5 bases, leaving 11 bases of the junction unmatched. The CDR3 here is CAWGGGDRRTEAFF. CDR3 DNA (partial): TGTGCCTGGGGCGGGGGGGACAGAAGGACTGAA.

For this clone: The DNA ends 3 residues before the CDR3 does, and the rest of the CDR3 is filled in from the germline J gene. The genes are TRBV5-1 and TRBJ1-1; a weak D match, TRBD1 (6 bases). V lost 0 bases and J 4 bases, leaving 7 bases between the germline ends. CDR1 is SGHRS, CDR2 YFSETQ, per germline. This CDR3 is 13 amino acids long. The CDR3 is CASSLGTATEAFF. CDR3 DNA (partial): TGCGCCAGCAGCTTGGGGACAGCCACTGAA.

As regards this clone: The read halts 3 residues ahead of the CDR3 end, with the missing end drawn from the germline J gene. Other DNA sequences within the sample encode an identical CDR3. The V gene is TRBV30, the J gene TRBJ2-3; 7 nucleotides match TRBD1. Germline V gene lookup returns CDR1 GTSNPN and CDR2 SVGIG (reference sequence). The CDR3 contains 15 residues. The sequenced CDR3 bases are TGTGCCTGGAGTGGCCCCCGAACAGGGGAAGGGACG. This encodes CAWSGPRTGEGT. The full CDR3 is CAWSGPRTGEGTQYF. Combining the CDR3 with reference TRBV30 and TRBJ2-3 gives the whole variable domain SQTIHQWPATLVQPVGSPLSLECTVEGTSNPNLYWYRQAAGRGLQLLFYSVGIGQISSEVPQNLSASRPQDRQFILSSKKLLLSDSGFYLCAWSGPRTGEGTQYFGPGTRLTVL.